A selection of T cell receptor beta chains follows, all from one sample in a study of cytomegalovirus exposure and HLA in healthy donors. Generated by immunoSEQ multiplex PCR, the TCRdb table keeps only in-frame clones and is missing some. The table includes approximately 200,000 clones, 60% to 85% detected once. Sequencing was performed on PBMCs. The receptors shown here come from a man between 35 and 55 years old in good health and CMV-seronegative. CDR3s include the opening cysteine and the closing phenylalanine or tryptophan. D genes are given only for firm matches. Size is stated for part of the rows, as once, few or many counts, or as a class when the clone is expanded.

len	d_gene	j_gene	abundance	v_gene	CDR3aa	CDR3nt
16	TRBD1	TRBJ2-1	-	TRBV6-5	CASSYGAGGRRNEQFF	TGTGCCAGCAGTTACGGGGCAGGGGGAAGGAGGAATGAGCAGTTCTTC
15	-	TRBJ1-3	once	TRBV7-6	CASSSSRRSGNTIYF	TGTGCCAGCAGCTCTAGCCGGCGTTCAGGAAACACCATATATTTT
16	TRBD1	TRBJ1-2	-	TRBV23-1	CASSPKYRQGAYGYTF	TGCGCCAGCAGTCCAAAATACAGACAGGGGGCATATGGCTACACCTTC
18	TRBD2	TRBJ2-3	-	TRBV7-3	CASSLGSSGYTSTDTQYF	TGTGCCAGCAGCTTAGGGTCTAGCGGGTACACTAGCACAGATACGCAGTATTTT
19	TRBD2	TRBJ2-7	-	TRBV2	CASSVLAGGQIFISYEQYF	TGTGCCAGCAGTGTACTAGCGGGGGGTCAAATTTTTATCTCCTACGAGCAGTACTTC
16	TRBD2	TRBJ2-1	-	TRBV4-1	CASSQDRLAGVNEQFF	TGCGCCAGCAGCCAAGATAGGCTAGCGGGAGTCAATGAGCAGTTCTTC
17	TRBD1	TRBJ1-1	-	TRBV4-2	CASSQALGTGGHTEAFF	TGTGCCAGCAGCCAAGCTCTGGGGACAGGGGGCCACACTGAAGCTTTCTTT
13	-	TRBJ2-7	once	TRBV5-4	CASSLDITYEQYF	TGTGCCAGCAGCTTGGACATCACCTACGAGCAGTACTTC
14	TRBD1	TRBJ1-1	few	TRBV12-5	CASGLSGGSPEAFF	TGTGCTAGTGGTTTGTCAGGGGGTAGTCCTGAAGCTTTCTTT
13	-	TRBJ2-7	-	TRBV27	CASSLQGGNEQYF	TGTGCCAGCAGTCTACAGGGTGGGAACGAGCAGTACTTC
16	TRBD2	TRBJ2-1	-	TRBV27	CASSLQGGSTYNEQFF	TGTGCCAGCAGTTTACAGGGAGGGAGCACCTACAATGAGCAGTTCTTC
16	TRBD1	TRBJ2-7	-	TRBV5-6	CASSLQGQGISYEQYF	TGTGCCAGCAGCTTACAAGGACAGGGGATCTCCTACGAGCAGTACTTC
15	-	TRBJ2-1	-	TRBV4-2	CASSQESGSVREQFF	TGTGCCAGCAGCCAAGAGAGCGGGTCGGTTCGTGAGCAGTTCTTC
17	TRBD2	TRBJ2-1	few	TRBV5-1	CASSFHLGSGRANEQFF	TGCGCCAGCAGCTTCCACCTCGGTAGCGGGAGGGCGAATGAGCAGTTCTTC
12	-	TRBJ2-5	once	TRBV18	CASSPYSETQYF	TGTGCCAGCTCACCATATTCAGAGACCCAGTACTTC
12	TRBD1	TRBJ1-1	-	TRBV5-1	CASSLDRALAFF	TGCGCCAGCAGCTTAGACAGGGCGTTAGCTTTCTTT
15	TRBD2	TRBJ2-1	-	TRBV6-5	CASSYRSGGTTEQFF	TGTGCCAGCAGTTACCGGAGCGGGGGGACAACTGAGCAGTTCTTC
15	-	TRBJ1-5	-	TRBV10-3	CAISGQGGKDQPQHF	TGTGCCATCAGTGGTCAGGGAGGAAAGGATCAGCCCCAGCATTTT
16	-	TRBJ2-3	-	TRBV5-6	CASSLDLATSTDTQYF	TGTGCCAGCAGCTTGGATCTAGCGACTAGCACAGATACGCAGTATTTT
15	-	TRBJ1-1	-	TRBV18	CASSPQGQPNTEAFF	TGTGCCAGCTCACCACAGGGGCAACCGAACACTGAAGCTTTCTTT
16	TRBD2	TRBJ2-1	-	TRBV5-1	CASSKLGTSGNNEQFF	TGCGCCAGCAGCAAACTAGGGACTAGCGGGAACAATGAGCAGTTCTTC
17	TRBD2	TRBJ2-5	-	TRBV9	CASSHSPTSGGVETQYF	TGTGCCAGCAGCCATTCCCCGACTAGCGGGGGGGTAGAGACCCAGTACTTC
16	TRBD1	TRBJ1-6	-	TRBV4-2	CASSQDQGAAVSPLHF	TGTGCCAGCAGCCAAGATCAGGGGGCGGCAGTTTCACCCCTCCACTTT
15	TRBD2	TRBJ2-7	-	TRBV4-1	CASSQDTSVPYEQYF	TGCGCCAGCAGCCAAGATACTAGCGTCCCCTACGAGCAGTACTTC
14	TRBD1	TRBJ2-3	-	TRBV5-4	CASSSGQGVDTQYF	TGTGCCAGCAGCTCCGGACAGGGGGTAGATACGCAGTATTTT
12	-	TRBJ1-6	-	TRBV12-5	CASEEGGSPLHF	TGTGCTAGTGAGGAAGGCGGATCACCCCTCCACTTT
16	TRBD2	TRBJ2-7	once	TRBV11-2	CASSLLLLAGVYEQYF	TGTGCCAGCAGCTTACTCTTGCTAGCGGGAGTCTACGAGCAGTACTTC
19	TRBD2	TRBJ2-1	few	TRBV9	CASSVGTSGRFGGRGEQFF	TGTGCCAGCAGCGTAGGGACTAGCGGGAGGTTTGGAGGGAGGGGTGAGCAGTTCTTC
13	-	TRBJ1-1	-	TRBV5-1	CASRVDRNTEAFF	TGCGCCAGCAGGGTGGACAGGAACACTGAAGCTTTCTTT